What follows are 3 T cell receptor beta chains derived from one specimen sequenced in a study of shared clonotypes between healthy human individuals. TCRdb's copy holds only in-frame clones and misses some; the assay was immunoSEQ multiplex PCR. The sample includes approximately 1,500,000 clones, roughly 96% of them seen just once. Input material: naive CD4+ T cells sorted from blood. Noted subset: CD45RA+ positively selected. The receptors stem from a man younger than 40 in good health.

The CDR3, as DNA: TGTGCCAGCAGCTTGGCTCGGAACCGAGACACAGATACGCAGTATTTT. Amino acids: CASSLARNRDTDTQYF. The rearrangement uses TRBV5-6 and TRBJ2-3; no reliable D call. V lost 0 bases and J 2 bases, leaving 13 bases between the germline ends. CDR1 and CDR2 (germline): SGHDT, YYEEEE. The CDR3 length is 16 residues.

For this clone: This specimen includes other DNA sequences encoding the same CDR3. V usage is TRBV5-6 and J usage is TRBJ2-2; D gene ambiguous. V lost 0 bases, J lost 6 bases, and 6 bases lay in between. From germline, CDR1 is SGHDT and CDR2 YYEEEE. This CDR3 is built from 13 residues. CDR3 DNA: TGTGCCAGCAGCTTGGCCGGCCCCGGGGAGCTGTTTTTT. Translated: CASSLAGPGELFF.

Here the CDR3 reads CASRESRTPQASRNTEAFF. The CDR3, as DNA: TGTGCCAGCCGGGAATCTCGGACTCCCCAAGCCAGTAGGAACACTGAAGCTTTCTTT. V usage is TRBV27 and J usage is TRBJ1-1, with D unclear. Germline V gene sequence: CDR1 MNHEY, CDR2 SMNVEV (reference sequence). CDR3 length: 19 residues. The V gene lost 8 bases and the J gene lost 1 base, with 29 bases spanning the gap.